These 12 T cell receptor beta chains originate from one sample sequenced in a study of T-cell reconstitution after alpha-beta-depleted transplantation in children. Using unique molecular identifiers, the investigators prepared the TCRbeta library. TCRdb passed the PCR reads through MiXCR, listing each CDR3 protein once. The repertoire holds approximately 270,000 distinct CDR3 sequences, with roughly 9.5% as singletons. The sample in question was PBMCs from the stem cell graft donor, obtained from the stem cell graft. The receptors originated from a human donor who donated a stem cell graft to a child with SCID.

This clonotype was seen only a few times. V and J are TRBV6-5 and TRBJ1-6, with no clear D. This CDR3 contains 13 residues. The V and J ends lost 2 bases and 6 bases respectively, with 5 bases between them. Germline-derived CDR1 and CDR2 are MNHEY and SVGAGI. DNA for the CDR3: TGTGCCAGCAGTTACAGCGTTAATTCACCCCTCCACTTT. This codes for CASSYSVNSPLHF.

The sample holds many counts of this clonotype. CDR3 nucleotide sequence: TGTGCCAGCAGCTCCCAGGGACTAGCGGCCAATGAGCAGTTCTTC. This encodes CASSSQGLAANEQFF. V and J are TRBV7-3 and TRBJ2-1; 11 bases are a match to TRBD2. The CDR3 sequence is 15 residues long. CDR1 is SGHTA and CDR2 is FQGTGA in the germline V gene. V was pared by 4 bases and J by 6 bases, with 5 bases of the junction left unmatched.

CDR3 nucleotide sequence: TGTGCCAGCACCTTAGGGACAGCGGGTGAAGCTTTCTTT. This translates into CASTLGTAGEAFF. V usage is TRBV12-3 or TRBV12-4 and J usage is TRBJ1-1, with 7 bases identical to TRBD1. The V gene end was trimmed by 7 bases and the J gene end by 7 bases; junction bases not matched to a gene: 9. CDR3 length: 13 residues.

This clonotype has a count of ten or more. The chain combines TRBV5-6 with TRBJ2-2; D is unclear. CDR3 size: 13 residues. Germline values: CDR1 SGHDT, CDR2 YYEEEE. Between the trimmed V and J ends, which lost 0 bases and 7 bases, there was a span of 7 bases. CDR3 protein: CASSLAGYGELFF. The DNA of the CDR3 is TGTGCCAGCAGCTTGGCCGGGTACGGGGAGCTGTTTTTT.

The rearrangement uses TRBV5-1 and TRBJ2-5; D perhaps matches TRBD1 (6 bases). V gave up 4 bases and J gave up 3 bases, with 13 bases separating them. CDR3 size: 14 residues. Germline V gene data show CDR1 as SGHRS and CDR2 as YFSETQ. CDR3 in DNA: TGCGCCAGCAGCGTTGAGGGGGTGGAAGAGACCCAGTACTTC. This codes for CASSVEGVEETQYF.

This chain uses TRBV6-5 with TRBJ2-7; D may be TRBD1 (6 bases). CDR1 is MNHEY and CDR2 is SVGAGI in the germline V gene. There are 15 residues in the CDR3. Between the trimmed V and J ends, which lost 0 bases and 5 bases, there was a span of 14 bases. The CDR3 reads CASSYSDSLVDEQYF. The CDR3 DNA reads as TGTGCCAGCAGTTACTCGGACAGTCTGGTCGACGAGCAGTACTTC.

The DNA of the CDR3 is TGTGCCAGCTCAAAAAGGGGAGATGGAGTGTACAATGAGCAGTTCTTC. Protein: CASSKRGDGVYNEQFF. The V call is TRBV18, the J call TRBJ2-1; either TRBD1 or TRBD2 may supply D (5 bases each). The germline V gene has CDR1 KGHSH and CDR2 LQKENI. The CDR3 length is 16 residues. V lost 5 bases and J 4 bases, leaving 18 bases between the germline ends.

This clonotype was seen only a few times. This chain uses TRBV12-5 with TRBJ2-1; no reliable D call. Germline V lookup: CDR1 LGHNT, CDR2 FRNRAP. V lost 6 bases, J lost 4 bases, and 4 bases lay in between. CDR3 length: 11 amino acids. The CDR3 DNA is TGTGCTAGTGGGACATACAATGAGCAGTTCTTC. This encodes CASGTYNEQFF.

The sample holds a few counts of this clonotype. The CDR3 spells CASSLAVGSSYEQYF. CDR3 bases: TGTGCCAGCAGCTTAGCAGTGGGAAGCTCCTACGAGCAGTACTTC. The V gene is TRBV13, the J gene TRBJ2-7; D is undetermined. CDR3 size: 15 residues. The V end lost 1 base, the J end lost 0 bases, and 10 bases lay between the germline ends. Germline values: CDR1 PRHDT, CDR2 FYEKMQ (reference sequence).

This clonotype was observed a handful of times. This chain uses TRBV7-9 with TRBJ1-5; tentatively, D is TRBD1 (5 bases). There are 15 residues in the CDR3. Trimming pared 5 bases from V and 2 bases from J, leaving 13 bases between. Germline values: CDR1 SEHNR, CDR2 FQNEAQ (reference sequence). The chain's CDR3 is CASSDGAYGNQPQHF. CDR3 sequence (DNA): TGTGCCAGCAGCGATGGGGCGTATGGCAATCAGCCCCAGCATTTT. The variable domain in full, with the rest retrieved from reference TRBV7-9 and TRBJ1-5, is DTGVSQNPRHKITKRGQNVTFRCDPISEHNRLYWYRQTLGQGPEFLTYFQNEAQLEKSRLLSDRFSAERPKGSFSTLEIQRTEQGDSAMYLCASSDGAYGNQPQHFGDGTRLSIL.

The sample holds a few counts of this clonotype. The chain uses TRBV15 and TRBJ2-2; 7 bases fit TRBD1. The CDR3 has 15 residues. The V gene end was trimmed by 0 bases and the J gene end by 6 bases; junction bases not matched to a gene: 4. The germline V gene has CDR1 LNHNV and CDR2 YYDKDF (reference sequence). The CDR3 region is CATSRDLQGSGELFF. The CDR3 bases are TGTGCCACCAGCAGAGATCTACAGGGGTCCGGGGAGCTGTTTTTT. Filled out from reference TRBV15 and TRBJ2-2, the complete variable domain reads DAMVIQNPRYQVTQFGKPVTLSCSQTLNHNVMYWYQQKSSQAPKLLFHYYDKDFNNEADTPDNFQSRRPNTSFCFLDIRSPGLGDTAMYLCATSRDLQGSGELFFGEGSRLTVL.

This clonotype was counted between two and nine times. This sequence joins TRBV3-1 and TRBJ2-1; the D is unclear. The V end was cut by 0 bases, the J end by 10 bases, with 10 bases between. This CDR3 spans 13 amino acids. The germline CDR1 and CDR2 sequences are LGHDT and YNNKEL (reference sequence). The CDR3: CASSQELKKEQFF. In DNA form, the CDR3 reads TGTGCCAGCAGCCAAGAACTGAAAAAAGAGCAGTTCTTC.